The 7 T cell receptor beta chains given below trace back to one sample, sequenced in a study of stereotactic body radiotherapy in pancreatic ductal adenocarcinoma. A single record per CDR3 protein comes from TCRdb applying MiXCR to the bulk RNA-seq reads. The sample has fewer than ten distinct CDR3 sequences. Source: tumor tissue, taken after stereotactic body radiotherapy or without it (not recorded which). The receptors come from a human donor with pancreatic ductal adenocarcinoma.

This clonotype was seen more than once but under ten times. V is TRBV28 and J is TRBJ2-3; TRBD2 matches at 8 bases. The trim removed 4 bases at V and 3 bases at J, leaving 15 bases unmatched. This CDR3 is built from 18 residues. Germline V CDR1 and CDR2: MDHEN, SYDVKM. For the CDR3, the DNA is TGTGCCAGCAGTTCCCCAACTAGCGGTGCCGGGGGGACAGATACGCAGTATTTT. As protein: CASSSPTSGAGGTDTQYF. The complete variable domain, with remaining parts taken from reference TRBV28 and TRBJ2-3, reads DVKVTQSSRYLVKRTGEKVFLECVQDMDHENMFWYRQDPGLGLRLIYFSYDVKMKEKGDIPEGYSVSREKKERFSLILESASTNQTSMYLCASSSPTSGAGGTDTQYFGPGTRLTVL.

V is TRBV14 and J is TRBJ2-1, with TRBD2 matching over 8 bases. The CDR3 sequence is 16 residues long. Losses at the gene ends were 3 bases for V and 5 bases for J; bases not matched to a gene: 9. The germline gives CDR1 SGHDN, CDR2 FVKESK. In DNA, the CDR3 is TGTGCCAGCAGCCACCTAGTAGCGGGACCTAACAATGAGCAGTTCTTC. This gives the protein CASSHLVAGPNNEQFF.

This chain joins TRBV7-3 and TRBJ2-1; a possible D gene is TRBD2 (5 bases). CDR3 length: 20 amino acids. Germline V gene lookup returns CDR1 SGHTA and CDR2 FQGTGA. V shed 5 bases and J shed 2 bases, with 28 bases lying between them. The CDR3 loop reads CASSPIPSGGSRSAYNEQFF. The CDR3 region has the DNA TGTGCCAGCAGCCCGATACCATCCGGCGGGTCCCGCAGTGCCTACAATGAGCAGTTCTTC.

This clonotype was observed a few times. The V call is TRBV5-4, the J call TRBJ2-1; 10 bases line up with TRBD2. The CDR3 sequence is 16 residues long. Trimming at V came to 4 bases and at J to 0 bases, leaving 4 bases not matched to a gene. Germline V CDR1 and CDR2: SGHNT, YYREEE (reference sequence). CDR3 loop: CASSHSGRRSYNEQFF. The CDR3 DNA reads TGTGCCAGCAGCCATAGCGGGAGGCGCTCCTACAATGAGCAGTTCTTC.

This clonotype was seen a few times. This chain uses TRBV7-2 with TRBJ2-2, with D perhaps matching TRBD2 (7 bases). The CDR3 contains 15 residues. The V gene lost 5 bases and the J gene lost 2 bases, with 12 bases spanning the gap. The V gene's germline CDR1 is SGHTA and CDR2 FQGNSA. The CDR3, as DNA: TGTGCCAGCAGCGCTGGGGGGGCCAACACCGGGGAGCTGTTTTTT. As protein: CASSAGGANTGELFF.

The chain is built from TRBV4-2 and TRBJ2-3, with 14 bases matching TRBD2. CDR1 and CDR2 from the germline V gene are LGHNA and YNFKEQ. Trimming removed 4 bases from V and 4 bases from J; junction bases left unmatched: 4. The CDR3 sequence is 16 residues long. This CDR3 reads CASSRTSGRLADTQYF. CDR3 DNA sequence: TGTGCCAGCAGCCGGACTAGCGGGAGGTTAGCAGATACGCAGTATTTT.

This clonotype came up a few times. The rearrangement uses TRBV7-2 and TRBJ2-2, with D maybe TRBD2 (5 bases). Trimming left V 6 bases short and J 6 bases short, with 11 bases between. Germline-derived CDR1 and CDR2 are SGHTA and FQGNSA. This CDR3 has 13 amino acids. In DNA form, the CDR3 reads TGTGCCAGCAGTCGTCTAGCTCCCGGGGAGCTGTTTTTT. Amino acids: CASSRLAPGELFF.